This T cell receptor (beta chain) appears in the sequencing data of a study of graft-versus-host responses after intestinal transplantation. Study background: Isolated intestinal, liver-intestinal, or multivisceral transplants were what recipients had.

Concerning this clone: What it binds is unknown.

The data were produced by immunoSEQ multiplex PCR, yet TCRdb's version contains in-frame clones alone and is incomplete. This sample has tens of thousands of clones, with over 90% found just once. There are 13 residues in the CDR3. Germline CDR1 is MGHRA and CDR2 is YSYEKL. Trimming pared 0 bases from V and 0 bases from J, leaving 3 bases between. Material: unstimulated CD8+ T cells sorted from spleen or lymph node cells, obtained before transplant. The clonotype comes from a human donor who was the organ donor for an intestinal transplant. This chain joins TRBV4-1 and TRBJ2-7; D ambiguous. CDR3 region: CASSQDSSYEQYF. CDR3 sequence (DNA): TGCGCCAGCAGCCAAGACAGCTCCTACGAGCAGTACTTC.